Listed here are 17 T cell receptor beta chains from one sample, sequenced in a study of CD8 T cells in ankylosing spondylitis. TCRdb re-analysed the 5' RACE reads in MiXCR, keeping a single row per CDR3 protein. The sample records around 230,000 distinct CDR3 sequences, 8% to 9% being singletons. Sequencing was done on a sample of blood, either unsorted or a sorted T cell fraction (not recorded which). The origin of the receptors is a female donor with ankylosing spondylitis or in good health (not recorded which).

This clonotype was recorded many times. The V call is TRBV29-1, the J call TRBJ2-7; 9 bases line up with TRBD1. The junction had 4 bases not matched to a gene; V was cut back by 6 bases and J by 1 base. Per germline, CDR1 SQVTM and CDR2 ANQGSEA. The CDR3 loop spans 13 amino acids. CDR3 amino acids: CSVRGQGSYEQYF. Here the CDR3 DNA reads TGCAGCGTGAGGGGACAGGGATCCTACGAGCAGTACTTC.

This clonotype appeared many times. The gene calls are TRBV20-1 and TRBJ1-2; possibly TRBD1 for D (6 bases). This CDR3 region has 12 residues. CDR1 is DFQATT and CDR2 is SNEGSKA in the germline V gene (reference sequence). Trimming pared 6 bases from V and 4 bases from J, leaving 12 bases between. This chain's CDR3 is CSAPTGVYGYTF. The CDR3, as DNA: TGCAGTGCCCCGACAGGTGTCTATGGCTACACCTTC.

This clonotype was recorded many times. This rearrangement joins TRBV20-1 to TRBJ2-2, with D unclear. The germline gives CDR1 DFQATT, CDR2 SNEGSKA (reference sequence). The CDR3 is 16 amino acids. Deletions cut 1 base from V and 0 bases from J, with 12 bases between. Here the CDR3 DNA reads TGCAGTGCTAGAGCTGTTCCTTTCGCGAACACCGGGGAGCTGTTTTTT. Residues: CSARAVPFANTGELFF.

This clonotype was detected ten times or more. This chain uses TRBV2 with TRBJ2-7; 7 bases fit TRBD2. The V gene's germline CDR1 is SNHLY and CDR2 FYNNEI. The junction had 1 base not matched to a gene; V was cut back by 9 bases and J by 2 bases. This CDR3 spans 11 amino acids. This CDR3 is CASLAAYEQYF. DNA of the CDR3: TGTGCCAGTCTAGCGGCCTACGAGCAGTACTTC.

This clonotype was observed at least ten times. The chain couples TRBV27 to TRBJ1-4, with 8 bases matching TRBD1. The germline V gene encodes CDR1 MNHEY and CDR2 SMNVEV (reference sequence). V shed 6 bases and J 5 bases; nucleotides not matched to a gene: 5. The CDR3 is made up of 14 amino acids. CDR3 nucleotide sequence: TGTGCCAGCAGAAAACAGGGGGAGAATGAAAAACTGTTTTTT. It translates to CASRKQGENEKLFF.

This clonotype was seen ten or more times. The chain is built from TRBV7-6 and TRBJ2-1; 10 positions match TRBD2. CDR1 SGHVS and CDR2 FNYEAQ come from the germline V gene. The CDR3 is 12 amino acids. Germline trimming cut 4 bases from V and 12 bases from J; bases unmatched to any gene: 3. The CDR3 DNA reads as TGTGCCAGCAGCTCTCGGACTAGCGGGCAGTTCTTC. Translated, it gives CASSSRTSGQFF.

This clonotype was seen at least ten times. The V gene is TRBV19, the J gene TRBJ2-1; TRBD1 aligns across 8 bases. This CDR3 has 17 amino acids. Germline-derived CDR1 and CDR2 are LNHDA and SQIVND (reference sequence). After removal of 9 bases from V and 4 bases from J, the junction contained 17 bases not matched to a gene. CDR3 amino acids: CASKPRTGSPDYNEQFF. CDR3 DNA: TGTGCCAGCAAGCCCAGGACAGGGAGTCCAGATTACAATGAGCAGTTCTTC.

This clonotype appeared many times. The chain uses TRBV12-3 or TRBV12-4 and TRBJ2-7; 10 bases are shared with TRBD1. The trim removed 6 bases at V and 3 bases at J, leaving 14 bases unmatched. The CDR3 runs 17 residues. Written as DNA, the CDR3 is TGTGCCAGCAGCCCGGGACAGGGGAGGAAGGGACTCTACGAGCAGTACTTC. Protein: CASSPGQGRKGLYEQYF.

This clonotype showed up many times. The chain couples TRBV6-2 or TRBV6-3 to TRBJ2-7; TRBD1 agrees at 8 bases. The germline CDR1 and CDR2 sequences are MNHEY and SVGEGT. The trim removed 6 bases at V and 9 bases at J, leaving 13 bases unmatched. The CDR3 covers 14 residues. CDR3 nucleotides: TGTGCCAGCAGCTCCGGGACAGGCCCCATCGGGCAGTACTTC. Its translation is CASSSGTGPIGQYF.

This clonotype was counted at least ten times. The chain has TRBV11-2 and TRBJ1-2; D gene uncertain. The germline CDR1 and CDR2 sequences are SGHAT and FQNNGV. V was shortened by 3 bases and J by 0 bases, with 8 bases between the two germline ends. The CDR3 totals 14 residues. The CDR3 nucleotides are TGTGCCAGCAGCTTCTTTGCAGCTAACTATGGCTACACCTTC. Its translation: CASSFFAANYGYTF. Complete variable domain (other parts from reference TRBV11-2 and TRBJ1-2): EAGVAQSPRYKIIEKRQSVAFWCNPISGHATLYWYQQILGQGPKLLIQFQNNGVVDDSQLPKDRFSAERLKGVDSTLKIQPAKLEDSAVYLCASSFFAANYGYTFGSGTRLTVV.

This clonotype was observed many times. The rearrangement links TRBV30 to TRBJ2-7, with D perhaps matching TRBD2 (5 bases). CDR1 is GTSNPN and CDR2 is SVGIG in the germline V gene (reference sequence). With 7 bases removed from V and 0 bases from J, the gap between germline ends came to 13 bases. The length of the CDR3 is 13 residues. CDR3 coding DNA: TGTGCCTCCGGGGTGCACAGCTCCTACGAGCAGTACTTC. Translation: CASGVHSSYEQYF.

In this sample, this clonotype turned up many times. This chain uses TRBV2 with TRBJ2-2, with a weak D call TRBD1 (7 bases). V lost 7 bases, J lost 6 bases, and 18 bases lay in between. This CDR3 has 15 residues. The germline gives CDR1 SNHLY, CDR2 FYNNEI. CDR3 in amino acids: CASTGATGRSGELFF. The CDR3 DNA follows: TGTGCCAGCACGGGGGCGACAGGGAGGTCCGGGGAGCTGTTTTTT.

This clonotype was detected many times. The chain combines TRBV15 with TRBJ2-5, with D unclear. Trimming took off 0 bases at V and 4 bases at J, with 6 bases between the two ends. The length of the CDR3 is 13 residues. Germline CDR1 is LNHNV and CDR2 is YYDKDF (reference sequence). The CDR3 protein is CATSRDLGETQYF. Written as DNA, the CDR3 is TGTGCCACCAGCAGAGATCTGGGAGAGACCCAGTACTTC.

This clonotype was detected ten times or more. The rearrangement joins TRBV12-3 or TRBV12-4 to TRBJ2-1, with TRBD2 matching over 10 bases. The V segment lost 2 bases and the J segment 9 bases; nucleotides outside the gene matches: 4. CDR3 length equals 14 residues. In nucleotides, the CDR3 is TGTGCCAGCAGTTTAACTAGCGGGATTGGTGAGCAGTTCTTC. Translating gives CASSLTSGIGEQFF.

The table lists this clonotype with a few counts. The chain carries TRBV5-1 and TRBJ1-1; TRBD1 aligns across 7 bases. The CDR3 consists of 15 residues. Per germline, CDR1 SGHRS and CDR2 YFSETQ. Trimming at V came to 2 bases and at J to 1 base, leaving 5 bases not matched to a gene. The CDR3 loop is CASSFTGAGNTEAFF. The CDR3 DNA follows: TGCGCCAGCAGCTTCACAGGGGCGGGGAACACTGAAGCTTTCTTT.

There are many counts of this clonotype. The rearrangement joins TRBV7-2 to TRBJ2-1; D remains ambiguous. The V gene's germline CDR1 is SGHTA and CDR2 FQGNSA. The CDR3 extends over 13 amino acids. V gave up 2 bases and J gave up 4 bases, with 6 bases separating them. CDR3 DNA: TGTGCCAGCAGCTTATGGTCGTACAATGAGCAGTTCTTC. This gives the protein CASSLWSYNEQFF.

This clonotype was seen at least ten times. The rearrangement joins TRBV12-3 or TRBV12-4 to TRBJ2-2; D ambiguous. This CDR3 is 12 amino acids long. Trimming pared 7 bases from V and 9 bases from J, leaving 12 bases between. CDR3 residues: CASTLRRRELFF. Written as DNA, the CDR3 is TGTGCCAGCACCCTGAGACGGAGGGAGCTGTTTTTT.